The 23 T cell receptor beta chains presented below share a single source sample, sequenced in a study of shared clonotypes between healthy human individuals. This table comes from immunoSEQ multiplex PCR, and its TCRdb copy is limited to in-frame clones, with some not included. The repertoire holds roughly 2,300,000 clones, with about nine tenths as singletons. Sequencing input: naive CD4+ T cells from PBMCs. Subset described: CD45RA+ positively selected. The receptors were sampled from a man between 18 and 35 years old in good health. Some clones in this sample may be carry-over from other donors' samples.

CDR3 nucleotide sequence: TGTGCCAGCAGTCCGGGACTAGCGGATCCGCGGAAGCTTTACGAGCAGTACTTC. It yields the protein CASSPGLADPRKLYEQYF. This chain uses TRBV28 with TRBJ2-7, with 11 bases lining up with TRBD2. Germline V gives CDR1 MDHEN, CDR2 SYDVKM. CDR3 length: 18 amino acids. V shed 5 bases, J shed 4 bases, and the junction held 16 bases outside the gene matches.

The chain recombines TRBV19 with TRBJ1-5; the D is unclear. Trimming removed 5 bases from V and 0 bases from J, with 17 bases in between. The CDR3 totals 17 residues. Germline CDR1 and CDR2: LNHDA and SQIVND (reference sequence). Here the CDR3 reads CASSSRATSYSNQPQHF. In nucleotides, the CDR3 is TGTGCCAGTAGTTCCCGGGCGACCAGCTATAGCAATCAGCCCCAGCATTTT.

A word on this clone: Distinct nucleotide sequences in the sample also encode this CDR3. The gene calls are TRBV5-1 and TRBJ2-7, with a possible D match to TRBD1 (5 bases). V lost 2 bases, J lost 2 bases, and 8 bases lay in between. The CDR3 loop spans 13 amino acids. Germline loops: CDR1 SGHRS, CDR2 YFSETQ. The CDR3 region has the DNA TGCGCCAGCAGCTTTCAGGGCCCCTACGAGCAGTACTTC. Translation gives CASSFQGPYEQYF.

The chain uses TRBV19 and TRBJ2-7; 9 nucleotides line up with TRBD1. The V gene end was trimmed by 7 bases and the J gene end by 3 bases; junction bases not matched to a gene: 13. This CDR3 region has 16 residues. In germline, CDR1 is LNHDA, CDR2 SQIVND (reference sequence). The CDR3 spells CASNPGPGTGNYEQYF. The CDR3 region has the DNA TGTGCCAGTAATCCAGGGCCTGGGACAGGGAACTACGAGCAGTACTTC.

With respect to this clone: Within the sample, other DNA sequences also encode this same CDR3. As DNA, the CDR3 is TGTGCCAGCAGTGGGAACTATGGCTACACCTTC. This translates into CASSGNYGYTF. This rearrangement joins TRBV25-1 to TRBJ1-2, with D unclear. The CDR3 runs to 11 residues. Trimming took 4 bases from V and 2 from J, leaving 2 bases between them. Germline V lookup: CDR1 MGHDK, CDR2 SYGVNS.

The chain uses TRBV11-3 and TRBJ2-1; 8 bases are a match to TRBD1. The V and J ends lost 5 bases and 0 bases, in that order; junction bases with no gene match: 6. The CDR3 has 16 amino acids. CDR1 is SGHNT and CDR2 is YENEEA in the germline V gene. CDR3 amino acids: CASSDRGLVSYNEQFF. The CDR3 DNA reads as TGTGCCAGCAGCGACAGGGGCCTAGTCTCCTACAATGAGCAGTTCTTC.

The CDR3 nucleotides are TGCGCCAGCAGCCCGACAGGGCCTGGGGCCAACGTCCTGACTTTC. Encoded protein: CASSPTGPGANVLTF. This rearrangement joins TRBV5-1 to TRBJ2-6; 7 bases are a match to TRBD1. The germline V gene encodes CDR1 SGHRS and CDR2 YFSETQ. This CDR3 comprises 15 residues. The V and J ends lost 4 bases and 2 bases, in that order; junction bases with no gene match: 3.

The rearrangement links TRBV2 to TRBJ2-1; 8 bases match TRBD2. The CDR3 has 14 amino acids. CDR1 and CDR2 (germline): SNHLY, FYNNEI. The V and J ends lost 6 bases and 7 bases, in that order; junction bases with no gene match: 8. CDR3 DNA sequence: TGTGCCAGCAGGGAGGGGACTAGAAAAAATGAGCAGTTCTTC. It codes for CASREGTRKNEQFF.

The CDR3 here is CASSRDRRRASGRETRDTQYF. Written as DNA, the CDR3 is TGTGCCAGCTCACGGGACAGGAGGAGAGCTAGCGGGAGGGAAACCCGAGATACGCAGTATTTT. This chain links TRBV18 with TRBJ2-3, with 12 bases fitting TRBD2. There are 21 residues in the CDR3. V was clipped by 4 bases and J by 5 bases; unmatched bases: 22. Germline V gives CDR1 KGHSH, CDR2 LQKENI.

This CDR3 reads CASSYRVRSNQPQHF. In DNA, the CDR3 is TGTGCCAGCAGTTACAGGGTACGGAGCAATCAGCCCCAGCATTTT. The rearrangement links TRBV6-5 to TRBJ1-5; D is unclear. V gave up 2 bases and J gave up 1 base, with 9 bases separating them. The CDR3 loop spans 15 amino acids. CDR1 and CDR2 (germline): MNHEY, SVGAGI.

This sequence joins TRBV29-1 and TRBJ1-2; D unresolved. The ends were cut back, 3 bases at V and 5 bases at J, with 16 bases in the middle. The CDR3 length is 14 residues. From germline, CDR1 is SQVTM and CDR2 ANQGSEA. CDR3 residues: CSVESQKGSYGYTF. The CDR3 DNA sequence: TGCAGCGTTGAGTCCCAGAAGGGTTCGTATGGCTACACCTTC.

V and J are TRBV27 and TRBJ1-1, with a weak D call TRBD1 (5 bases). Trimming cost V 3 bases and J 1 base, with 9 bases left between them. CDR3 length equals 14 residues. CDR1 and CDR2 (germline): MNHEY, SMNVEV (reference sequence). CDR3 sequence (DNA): TGTGCCAGCAGTTTCGGCCAGGGGAACACTGAAGCTTTCTTT. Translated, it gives CASSFGQGNTEAFF.

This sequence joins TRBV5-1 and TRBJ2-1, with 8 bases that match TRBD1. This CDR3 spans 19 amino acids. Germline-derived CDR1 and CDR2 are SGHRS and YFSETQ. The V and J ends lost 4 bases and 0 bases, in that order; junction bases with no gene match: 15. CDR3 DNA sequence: TGCGCCAGCAGCGGACAGGGTTGGACTACCCGATCCTCCTACAATGAGCAGTTCTTC. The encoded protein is CASSGQGWTTRSSYNEQFF. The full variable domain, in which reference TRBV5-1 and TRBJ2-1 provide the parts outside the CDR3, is KAGVTQTPRYLIKTRGQQVTLSCSPISGHRSVSWYQQTPGQGLQFLFEYFSETQRNKGNFPGRFSGRQFSNSRSEMNVSTLELGDSALYLCASSGQGWTTRSSYNEQFFGPGTRLTVL.

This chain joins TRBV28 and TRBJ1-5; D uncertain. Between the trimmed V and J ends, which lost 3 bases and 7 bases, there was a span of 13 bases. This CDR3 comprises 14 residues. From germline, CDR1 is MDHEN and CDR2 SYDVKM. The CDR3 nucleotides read TGTGCCAGCAGTTTCAGCAGGCCCGGACAGCCCCAGCATTTT. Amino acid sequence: CASSFSRPGQPQHF.

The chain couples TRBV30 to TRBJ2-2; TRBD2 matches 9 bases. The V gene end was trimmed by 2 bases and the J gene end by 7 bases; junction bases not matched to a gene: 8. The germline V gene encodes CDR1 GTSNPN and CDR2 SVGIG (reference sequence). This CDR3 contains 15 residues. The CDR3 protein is CAWSPTSGFVGELFF. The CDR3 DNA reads TGTGCCTGGAGTCCGACTAGCGGATTTGTCGGGGAGCTGTTTTTT.

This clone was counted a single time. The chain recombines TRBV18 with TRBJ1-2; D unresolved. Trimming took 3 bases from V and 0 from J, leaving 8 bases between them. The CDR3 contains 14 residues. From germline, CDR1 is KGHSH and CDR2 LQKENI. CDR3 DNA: TGTGCCAGCTCACCGGACCCAGCTAACTATGGCTACACCTTC. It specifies CASSPDPANYGYTF.

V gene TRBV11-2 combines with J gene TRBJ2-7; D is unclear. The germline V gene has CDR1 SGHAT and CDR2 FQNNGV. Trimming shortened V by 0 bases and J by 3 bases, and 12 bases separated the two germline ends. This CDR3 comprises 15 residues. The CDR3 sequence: CASSLENTANYEQYF. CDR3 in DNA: TGTGCCAGCAGCTTAGAGAACACAGCAAACTACGAGCAGTACTTC.

The CDR3 coding sequence is TGTGCCAGCAGCTTGCTTGGCGAAACGAACACTGAAGCTTTCTTT. It encodes CASSLLGETNTEAFF. The chain has TRBV5-8 and TRBJ1-1; D remains ambiguous. CDR1 and CDR2 (germline): SGHTS, YDEGEE. The CDR3 consists of 15 residues. V was trimmed by 1 base and J by 1 base, leaving 11 bases between them.

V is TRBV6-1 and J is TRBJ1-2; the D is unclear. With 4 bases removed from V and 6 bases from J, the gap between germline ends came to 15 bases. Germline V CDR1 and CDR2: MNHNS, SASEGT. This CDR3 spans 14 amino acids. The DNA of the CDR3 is TGTGCCAGCAGTGCCCTTAACGGGAAAGATGGCTACACCTTC. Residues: CASSALNGKDGYTF.

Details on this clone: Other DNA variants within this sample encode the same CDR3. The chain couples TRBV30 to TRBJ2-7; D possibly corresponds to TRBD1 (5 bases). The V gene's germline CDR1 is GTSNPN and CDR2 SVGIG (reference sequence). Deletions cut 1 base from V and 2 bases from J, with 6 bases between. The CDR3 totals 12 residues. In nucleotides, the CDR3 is TGTGCCTGGAGTGACAGGACCTACGAGCAGTACTTC. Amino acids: CAWSDRTYEQYF.

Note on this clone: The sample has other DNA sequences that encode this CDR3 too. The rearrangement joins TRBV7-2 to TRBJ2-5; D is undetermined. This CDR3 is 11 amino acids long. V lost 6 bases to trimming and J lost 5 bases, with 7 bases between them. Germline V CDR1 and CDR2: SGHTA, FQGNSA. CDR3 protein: CASSSMETQYF. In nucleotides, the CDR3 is TGTGCCAGCAGTTCCATGGAGACCCAGTACTTC.

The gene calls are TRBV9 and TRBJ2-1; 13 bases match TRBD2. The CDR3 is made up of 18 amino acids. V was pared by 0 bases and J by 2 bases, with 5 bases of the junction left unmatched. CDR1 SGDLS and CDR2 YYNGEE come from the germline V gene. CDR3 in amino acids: CASSVGSGLAGTYNEQFF. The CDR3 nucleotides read TGTGCCAGCAGCGTAGGATCGGGACTAGCGGGGACCTACAATGAGCAGTTCTTC.

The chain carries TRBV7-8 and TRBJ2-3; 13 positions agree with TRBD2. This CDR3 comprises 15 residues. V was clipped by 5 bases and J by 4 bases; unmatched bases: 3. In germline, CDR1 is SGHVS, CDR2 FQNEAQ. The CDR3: CASSPTSGRSDTQYF. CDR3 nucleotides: TGTGCCAGCAGCCCGACTAGCGGGAGGTCAGATACGCAGTATTTT.